Each of the 20 T cell receptor beta chains below was sequenced from the same sample in a study of identical twins. MiXCR, applied by TCRdb to the 5' RACE reads, yields one record per CDR3 protein. In the table there are about 530,000 distinct CDR3 sequences, approximately 20% of which are singletons. The same specimen was also included in a second study, on yellow fever vaccine responses in identical twins.

Sequencing input: CD4+ T cells sorted from blood. The receptors here all came from a woman between 18 and 30 years old in good health.

The rearrangement links TRBV10-3 to TRBJ1-2; TRBD1 agrees at 10 bases. V lost 2 bases, J lost 6 bases, and 6 bases stayed unmatched. This CDR3 spans 15 amino acids. In germline, CDR1 is ENHRY, CDR2 SYGVKD. DNA for the CDR3: TGTGCCATCAGTGAGACAGACAGGGGGCATGATGGCTACACCTTC. It is translated as CAISETDRGHDGYTF.

This rearrangement joins TRBV7-2 to TRBJ1-4; D ambiguous. Germline V CDR1 and CDR2: SGHTA, FQGNSA. Trimming took off 0 bases at V and 5 bases at J, with 10 bases between the two ends. The CDR3 runs 15 residues. This CDR3 reads CASSLASAGNEKLFF. CDR3 nucleotide sequence: TGTGCCAGCAGCTTAGCTTCGGCAGGAAATGAAAAACTGTTTTTT.

This clonotype came up a few times. The chain carries TRBV28 and TRBJ1-6, with D unclear. Trimming removed 2 bases at V and 0 bases at J, with 8 bases between. Germline assignment: CDR1 MDHEN and CDR2 SYDVKM. The CDR3 has 16 amino acids. The CDR3 DNA reads as TGTGCCAGCAGTTTAGCCACGAGCTCCTATAATTCACCCCTCCACTTT. Translating it yields CASSLATSSYNSPLHF.

This clonotype has just a few counts. In DNA, the CDR3 is TGTGCCAGCAGTTTAAGTTTGGGGGATTCGCACAATGAGCAGTTCTTC. This encodes CASSLSLGDSHNEQFF. The chain recombines TRBV12-3 or TRBV12-4 with TRBJ2-1; D assignment may be TRBD1 or TRBD2 (5 bases each). The CDR3 contains 16 residues. The V end was cut by 2 bases, the J end by 5 bases, with 16 bases between.

The chain links TRBV3-1 to TRBJ1-2; D is perhaps TRBD1 (6 bases). The V end was cut by 7 bases, the J end by 5 bases, with 17 bases between. Germline V lookup: CDR1 LGHDT, CDR2 YNNKEL (reference sequence). CDR3 size: 14 residues. CDR3 region: CASTSLGRGYGYTF. The CDR3 nucleotides read TGTGCCAGCACATCCCTTGGCAGGGGATATGGCTACACCTTC.

The J gene is TRBJ1-2, the V gene TRBV13, with D unclear. V lost 2 bases, J lost 0 bases, and 13 bases lay in between. The germline V gene encodes CDR1 PRHDT and CDR2 FYEKMQ (reference sequence). CDR3 size: 16 residues. CDR3 residues: CASSLNPLGANYGYTF. CDR3 bases: TGTGCCAGCAGCTTAAACCCGCTCGGAGCTAACTATGGCTACACCTTC.

J is TRBJ2-5 and V is TRBV20-1; 8 bases are a match to TRBD1. In germline, CDR1 is DFQATT, CDR2 SNEGSKA (reference sequence). This CDR3 spans 16 amino acids. Trimming took 1 base from V and 5 from J; bases not matched to a gene: 12. The CDR3 spells CSARGPGTGFVETQYF. The CDR3 nucleotides read TGCAGTGCTAGAGGACCCGGGACAGGTTTTGTGGAGACCCAGTACTTC.

The chain has TRBV20-1 and TRBJ2-5, with 7 bases identical to TRBD2. From germline, CDR1 is DFQATT and CDR2 SNEGSKA (reference sequence). With V trimmed by 5 bases and J by 5 bases, 8 bases remained unmatched. CDR3 length: 13 amino acids. The CDR3 reads CSAPGGLLETQYF. CDR3 DNA: TGCAGTGCTCCGGGGGGACTATTGGAGACCCAGTACTTC.

This clonotype was observed a handful of times. V gene TRBV7-2 combines with J gene TRBJ2-1; D gene ambiguous. V lost 7 bases and J lost 4, with 11 bases in between. CDR3 length: 13 amino acids. The germline CDR1 and CDR2 sequences are SGHTA and FQGNSA. The CDR3 loop is CASNYPRYNEQFF. CDR3 DNA sequence: TGTGCCAGCAACTATCCACGTTACAATGAGCAGTTCTTC.

In this sample, this clonotype turned up a few times. V and J are TRBV5-1 and TRBJ2-1; TRBD2 aligns across 10 bases. The V gene end was trimmed by 0 bases and the J gene end by 6 bases; junction bases not matched to a gene: 6. Germline V gene sequence: CDR1 SGHRS, CDR2 YFSETQ. This CDR3 region has 16 residues. The CDR3 nucleotides read TGCGCCAGCAGCTTGGGAGGGACTAGCGTCCGCAATGAGCAGTTCTTC. Amino acid sequence: CASSLGGTSVRNEQFF. Supplemented by reference TRBV5-1 and TRBJ2-1, the full variable domain reads KAGVTQTPRYLIKTRGQQVTLSCSPISGHRSVSWYQQTPGQGLQFLFEYFSETQRNKGNFPGRFSGRQFSNSRSEMNVSTLELGDSALYLCASSLGGTSVRNEQFFGPGTRLTVL.

V gene TRBV12-3 or TRBV12-4 combines with J gene TRBJ1-1; TRBD1 agrees at 9 bases. V shed 2 bases and J 2 bases; nucleotides not matched to a gene: 3. This CDR3 region has 15 residues. CDR3 nucleotides: TGTGCCAGCAGTTTACGGACAGGGGCTAACACTGAAGCTTTCTTT. Translation gives CASSLRTGANTEAFF.

J is TRBJ2-5 and V is TRBV5-1; D unresolved. Germline CDR1 and CDR2: SGHRS and YFSETQ. V gave up 4 bases and J gave up 1 base, with 11 bases separating them. The CDR3 covers 14 residues. CDR3 DNA sequence: TGCGCCAGCAGCCCCACCCTACTCCAAGAGACCCAGTACTTC. Translated: CASSPTLLQETQYF.

The V gene is TRBV20-1, the J gene TRBJ1-2; D is perhaps TRBD1 (5 bases). Germline CDR1 is DFQATT and CDR2 is SNEGSKA (reference sequence). The V end lost 3 bases, the J end lost 2 bases, and 13 bases lay between the germline ends. The CDR3 has 14 residues. CDR3 bases: TGCAGTGCTAGCAGCACGTCAGGGAACTATGGCTACACCTTC. Protein product: CSASSTSGNYGYTF.

The chain links TRBV18 to TRBJ1-2; D is unresolved. The CDR3 has 15 amino acids. Germline assignment: CDR1 KGHSH and CDR2 LQKENI. V was pared by 3 bases and J by 0 bases, with 11 bases between. The CDR3 is CASSPSSGPNYGYTF. Here the CDR3 DNA reads TGTGCCAGCTCACCTTCCAGCGGACCTAACTATGGCTACACCTTC.

This clonotype was counted only a few times. The chain couples TRBV12-3 or TRBV12-4 to TRBJ1-2, with D perhaps matching TRBD1 (6 bases). This CDR3 contains 15 residues. Trimming took off 6 bases at V and 2 bases at J, with 16 bases between the two ends. CDR3 amino acids: CASSFGGTPNYGYTF. In DNA form, the CDR3 reads TGTGCCAGCAGCTTTGGTGGGACACCGAACTATGGCTACACCTTC.

The chain carries TRBV24-1 and TRBJ2-7; the D is unclear. The CDR3 sequence is 16 residues long. Trimming pared 4 bases from V and 2 bases from J, leaving 17 bases between. Germline CDR1 and CDR2: KGHDR and SFDVKD. Here the CDR3 DNA reads TGTGCCACCAGTGACTCTACCGGGCCTCTACCCTACGAGCAGTACTTC. This encodes CATSDSTGPLPYEQYF.

The chain is built from TRBV7-6 and TRBJ2-3, with 8 bases fitting TRBD2. Looked up from germline, CDR1 is SGHVS and CDR2 is FNYEAQ. V gave up 2 bases and J gave up 1 base; unmatched junction bases: 5. This CDR3 is 16 amino acids long. The CDR3 is CASSLLRGVRTDTQYF. The CDR3, as DNA: TGTGCCAGCAGCTTACTGCGGGGGGTCCGCACAGATACGCAGTATTTT. The full variable domain, with the rest looked up from reference TRBV7-6 and TRBJ2-3, is GAGVSQSPRYKVTKRGQDVALRCDPISGHVSLYWYRQALGQGPEFLTYFNYEAQQDKSGLPNDRFSAERPEGSISTLTIQRTEQRDSAMYRCASSLLRGVRTDTQYFGPGTRLTVL.

This clonotype was picked up a small number of times. The rearrangement uses TRBV6-1 and TRBJ2-3; possibly TRBD2 for D (6 bases). Trimming removed 6 bases from V and 0 bases from J, with 16 bases in between. The CDR3 is made up of 16 amino acids. In germline, CDR1 is MNHNS, CDR2 SASEGT. Written as DNA, the CDR3 is TGTGCCAGCAGGAAGGGAACGGGAGCGAGCACAGATACGCAGTATTTT. This gives the protein CASRKGTGASTDTQYF.

The V and J genes are TRBV12-3 or TRBV12-4 and TRBJ1-5, with 7 bases identical to TRBD1. This CDR3 is 14 amino acids long. V dropped 5 bases and J dropped 6; count of bases not matched to a gene: 7. CDR3 in DNA: TGTGCCAGCAGTACGACAGGGTTTAGTCAGCCCCAGCATTTT. It specifies CASSTTGFSQPQHF.

This clonotype has at least ten counts. The CDR3 loop reads CASSVHQNTEAFF. CDR3 DNA: TGTGCCAGCAGCGTACATCAGAACACTGAAGCTTTCTTT. The chain uses TRBV9 and TRBJ1-1; D is uncertain. Trimming pared 1 base from V and 1 base from J, leaving 5 bases between. CDR1 SGDLS and CDR2 YYNGEE come from the germline V gene. The CDR3 runs to 13 residues.